The clone carrying this TCR beta chain was counted at least ten times. Its specificity is unknown. TCRdb passed the 5' RACE reads through MiXCR, listing each CDR3 protein once. The data contain more than 150,000 distinct CDR3 sequences, around a tenth of them seen just once; the ten biggest clones take up around 3.8%. This entry is derived from a study of T-cell memory formation after mild COVID-19. Overall study context: TCR clusters showed largely donor specificity. Study-wide points: Contracting clones from day 15 to 85 had balanced CD4/CD8; later expanders favoured CD4+. The study found contracting CD4+ clones mainly in CM and EM and contracting CD8+ clones in EMRA.

The CDR3 runs 15 residues. Germline CDR1 is SGHRS and CDR2 is YFSETQ. V dropped 2 bases and J dropped 0 bases, with 8 bases sitting between them. This receptor was obtained from a man in his late teens or twenties who had mild COVID-19 (a few samples of this study predate the infection). Cell type and time point are not known. The sample comprised PBMCs or a T cell subset sorted from them (not recorded which). The rearrangement joins TRBV5-1 to TRBJ2-2; D call uncertain. This chain's CDR3 is CASSFHTANTGELFF. CDR3 coding DNA: TGCGCCAGCAGCTTCCACACAGCGAACACCGGGGAGCTGTTTTTT.